Presented here are 31 T cell receptor beta chains from one specimen sequenced in a study of blood T cell repertoires in COVID-19. Here immunoSEQ multiplex PCR was the method, and the copy in TCRdb shows in-frame clones only, minus some. This sample has approximately 220,000 clones, with 84% found just once. Source material: PBMCs or T cells enriched from blood (not recorded which). These receptors were taken from a woman aged 35 to 49 who had recovered from COVID-19.

The gene calls are TRBV11-2 and TRBJ2-3, with TRBD2 as a possible D gene (7 bases). The CDR3 totals 16 residues. Between the trimmed V and J ends, which lost 3 bases and 5 bases, there was a span of 18 bases. CDR1 and CDR2 (germline): SGHAT, FQNNGV. The CDR3 DNA reads as TGTGCCAGCAGCTTCTCGGGGGGCGAGGTAATAGATACGCAGTATTTT. This sequence encodes CASSFSGGEVIDTQYF.

This clone is a singleton in its sample. The gene calls are TRBV27 and TRBJ1-5; 9 positions match TRBD1. The CDR3 is made up of 16 amino acids. Germline values: CDR1 MNHEY, CDR2 SMNVEV (reference sequence). V was pared by 6 bases and J by 5 bases, with 11 bases of the junction left unmatched. CDR3 sequence (DNA): TGTGCCAGCAGCATTTTATCTGGGACAGGGCATCAGCCCCAGCATTTT. Protein product: CASSILSGTGHQPQHF.

J is TRBJ2-1 and V is TRBV11-2, with D possibly TRBD1 on 5 matching bases. This CDR3 is built from 14 residues. Trimming took 1 base from V and 8 from J, leaving 12 bases between them. CDR1 SGHAT and CDR2 FQNNGV come from the germline V gene. This chain's CDR3 is CASSLGAGIDEQFF. The CDR3, as DNA: TGTGCCAGCAGCTTAGGGGCAGGGATAGATGAGCAGTTCTTC.

This chain connects TRBV6-5 to TRBJ2-3; D ambiguous. The CDR3 is 16 residues long. V gave up 0 bases and J gave up 0 bases, with 10 bases separating them. The V gene's germline CDR1 is MNHEY and CDR2 SVGAGI. This CDR3 reads CASSYSPSPSTDTQYF. The CDR3 coding sequence is TGTGCCAGCAGTTACTCCCCAAGCCCTAGCACAGATACGCAGTATTTT.

The rearrangement links TRBV7-9 to TRBJ2-1; tentatively, D is TRBD1 (6 bases). Germline V lookup: CDR1 SEHNR, CDR2 FQNEAQ (reference sequence). The CDR3 has 15 amino acids. V was cut by 5 bases and J by 5 bases, with 16 bases left in between. CDR3 sequence: CASSRRQGRNNEQFF. The CDR3 nucleotides read TGTGCCAGCAGCCGTAGGCAGGGGCGTAACAATGAGCAGTTCTTC.

The chain links TRBV7-2 to TRBJ2-1; 7 bases are shared with TRBD2. The CDR3 runs 11 residues. Germline lookup yields CDR1 SGHTA and CDR2 FQGNSA. Trimming took 5 bases from V and 8 from J; bases not matched to a gene: 0. CDR3 protein: CASSRGDEQFF. Here the CDR3 DNA reads TGTGCCAGCAGCCGGGGGGATGAGCAGTTCTTC.

The rearrangement uses TRBV28 and TRBJ1-2; tentative D call: TRBD1 (5 bases). The CDR3 runs 12 residues. Germline V lookup: CDR1 MDHEN, CDR2 SYDVKM. Trimming shortened V by 5 bases and J by 4 bases, and 8 bases separated the two germline ends. The CDR3 DNA is TGTGCCAGCAGTCTCGACAGCTATGGCTACACCTTC. This codes for CASSLDSYGYTF.

V gene TRBV7-2 combines with J gene TRBJ2-5; weak D call: TRBD1 (8 bases). Germline CDR1 and CDR2: SGHTA and FQGNSA. Trimming removed 1 base from V and 5 bases from J, with 14 bases in between. This CDR3 has 15 residues. Here the CDR3 reads CASSLDTGGGETQYF. Here the CDR3 DNA reads TGTGCCAGCAGCTTAGACACAGGGGGGGGCGAGACCCAGTACTTC.

This rearrangement joins TRBV5-4 to TRBJ1-3, with 7 nucleotides matching TRBD1. The V gene's germline CDR1 is SGHNT and CDR2 YYREEE (reference sequence). V lost 4 bases to trimming and J lost 1 base; unmatched junction nucleotides: 5. This CDR3 has 15 amino acids. CDR3 amino acids: CASSQQTGSGNTIYF. CDR3 bases: TGTGCCAGCAGCCAACAGACAGGGTCTGGAAACACCATATATTTT. Variable domain in full (rest from reference TRBV5-4 and TRBJ1-3): ETGVTQSPTHLIKTRGQQVTLRCSSQSGHNTVSWYQQALGQGPQFIFQYYREEENGRGNFPPRFSGLQFPNYSSELNVNALELDDSALYLCASSQQTGSGNTIYFGEGSWLTVV.

The V call is TRBV19, the J call TRBJ2-1; 11 nucleotides line up with TRBD2. V was clipped by 6 bases and J by 4 bases; unmatched bases: 8. CDR3 length equals 16 residues. The germline V gene has CDR1 LNHDA and CDR2 SQIVND (reference sequence). The CDR3 region is CASRSPGLAAYNEQFF. The CDR3 DNA is TGTGCCAGTAGGTCACCGGGACTAGCGGCTTACAATGAGCAGTTCTTC. Full variable domain (outside the CDR3, taken from reference TRBV19 and TRBJ2-1): DGGITQSPKYLFRKEGQNVTLSCEQNLNHDAMYWYRQDPGQGLRLIYYSQIVNDFQKGDIAEGYSVSREKKESFPLTVTSAQKNPTAFYLCASRSPGLAAYNEQFFGPGTRLTVL.

This chain uses TRBV29-1 with TRBJ2-3; D is possibly TRBD2 (5 bases). V shed 4 bases and J shed 2 bases, with 13 bases lying between them. The CDR3 loop spans 14 amino acids. Germline values: CDR1 SQVTM, CDR2 ANQGSEA. Written as DNA, the CDR3 is TGCAGCGTTGTCGTAGGCGGGCCCACAGATACGCAGTATTTT. It translates to CSVVVGGPTDTQYF.

The chain employs TRBV30 and TRBJ2-5, with 7 bases matching TRBD1. There are 13 residues in the CDR3. V shed 4 bases and J 5 bases; nucleotides not matched to a gene: 7. Germline lookup yields CDR1 GTSNPN and CDR2 SVGIG (reference sequence). In DNA, the CDR3 is TGTGCCTGGACTAGAGGGGGCGGGGAGACCCAGTACTTC. Translated, it gives CAWTRGGGETQYF.

The sample holds a few counts of this clone. The chain joins TRBV3-1 (or the pseudogene TRBV3-2) to TRBJ1-4; 7 bases line up with TRBD1. V gave up 3 bases and J gave up 3 bases; unmatched junction bases: 13. Looked up from germline, CDR1 is LGHDT and CDR2 is YNNKEL (reference sequence). CDR3 length equals 18 residues. This CDR3 is CASSQRLTGVEANEKLFF. The CDR3, as DNA: TGTGCCAGCAGCCAGCGCCTCACAGGGGTCGAGGCTAATGAAAAACTGTTTTTT.

The CDR3 coding sequence is TGTGCCAGCAGTGAACCCAGACAGGGAACTGAAGCTTTCTTT. Translating gives CASSEPRQGTEAFF. The chain recombines TRBV6-1 with TRBJ1-1; 7 bases fit TRBD1. Germline V gene data show CDR1 as MNHNS and CDR2 as SASEGT. Trimming at V came to 2 bases and at J to 5 bases, leaving 5 bases not matched to a gene. The CDR3 consists of 14 residues.

For this clone: Within the sample, other DNA sequences also encode this same CDR3. This chain connects TRBV9 to TRBJ2-5; 9 bases line up with TRBD1. CDR3 length: 14 residues. Germline V gene data show CDR1 as SGDLS and CDR2 as YYNGEE. V trimming: 2 bases; J trimming: 2 bases; junction bases outside the gene matches: 1. The CDR3 loop is CASSVGQGQETQYF. The CDR3 nucleotides read TGTGCCAGCAGCGTTGGACAGGGGCAAGAGACCCAGTACTTC.

V is TRBV3-1 (or the pseudogene TRBV3-2) and J is TRBJ2-7; TRBD1 matches at 7 bases. This CDR3 is built from 13 residues. The germline gives CDR1 LGHDT, CDR2 YNNKEL (reference sequence). Trimming at V came to 4 bases and at J to 0 bases, leaving 0 bases not matched to a gene. DNA of the CDR3: TGTGCCAGCAGCCGGGACAGCTCCTACGAGCAGTACTTC. It yields the protein CASSRDSSYEQYF.

The V gene is TRBV24-1, the J gene TRBJ2-3; maybe TRBD1 (6 bases). In germline, CDR1 is KGHDR, CDR2 SFDVKD. The CDR3 has 16 residues. V dropped 3 bases and J dropped 0 bases, with 12 bases sitting between them. CDR3 bases: TGTGCCACCAGTGATATTACAGGGTCTAGCACAGATACGCAGTATTTT. Amino acids: CATSDITGSSTDTQYF.

This chain links TRBV5-5 with TRBJ2-1, with 10 bases identical to TRBD2. J gave up 5 bases and V 4 bases, and 6 bases lay outside the gene matches. The CDR3 covers 15 residues. CDR1 is SGHKS and CDR2 is YYEKEE in the germline V gene (reference sequence). In DNA, the CDR3 is TGTGCCAGCAGCACTGGACTAGCGGTAAACAATGAGCAGTTCTTC. Its protein is CASSTGLAVNNEQFF. The variable domain in full, completed from reference TRBV5-5 and TRBJ2-1, reads DAGVTQSPTHLIKTRGQQVTLRCSPISGHKSVSWYQQVLGQGPQFIFQYYEKEERGRGNFPDRFSARQFPNYSSELNVNALLLGDSALYLCASSTGLAVNNEQFFGPGTRLTVL.

This clone occurred a few times. This specimen includes other DNA sequences encoding the same CDR3. V is TRBV5-4 and J is TRBJ2-1, with D uncertain. The germline V gene has CDR1 SGHNT and CDR2 YYREEE (reference sequence). With 2 bases removed from V and 3 bases from J, the gap between germline ends came to 6 bases. CDR3 length equals 13 residues. The CDR3 loop reads CASSFTGYNEQFF. Here the CDR3 DNA reads TGTGCCAGCAGCTTCACCGGCTACAATGAGCAGTTCTTC.

The gene calls are TRBV27 and TRBJ1-2; 7 nucleotides line up with TRBD1. Per germline, CDR1 MNHEY and CDR2 SMNVEV (reference sequence). Germline trimming cut 5 bases from V and 8 bases from J; bases unmatched to any gene: 11. The CDR3 runs 14 residues. The CDR3 is CASSPLDRVQGYTF. For the CDR3, the DNA is TGTGCCAGCAGTCCCCTAGACAGGGTTCAGGGCTACACCTTC.

The chain recombines TRBV4-1 with TRBJ2-2; maybe TRBD2 (6 bases). The germline V gene has CDR1 MGHRA and CDR2 YSYEKL. This CDR3 is 14 amino acids long. V dropped 4 bases and J dropped 7 bases, with 13 bases sitting between them. DNA for the CDR3: TGCGCCAGCAGCCTTCTTAGGACTAACGGGGAGCTGTTTTTT. Its translation: CASSLLRTNGELFF.

V gene TRBV7-2 combines with J gene TRBJ2-3; 10 bases are a match to TRBD2. This CDR3 contains 16 residues. After removal of 4 bases from V and 3 bases from J, the junction contained 7 bases not matched to a gene. CDR1 and CDR2 from the germline V gene are SGHTA and FQGNSA. The CDR3 DNA follows: TGTGCCAGCAGCTCCCCAGCGGGAGGGCCGACAGATACGCAGTATTTT. Translating it yields CASSSPAGGPTDTQYF.

There are a few counts of this clone. The chain links TRBV28 to TRBJ2-2; TRBD2 agrees at 7 bases. The germline CDR1 and CDR2 sequences are MDHEN and SYDVKM. The CDR3 is made up of 17 amino acids. Trimming removed 2 bases from V and 4 bases from J; junction bases left unmatched: 10. The CDR3 spells CASSLLRPGRGTGELFF. The CDR3 DNA sequence: TGTGCCAGCAGTTTACTAAGACCAGGGAGGGGCACCGGGGAGCTGTTTTTT.

The chain has TRBV5-1 and TRBJ2-7; possible D gene TRBD2, 5 bases. This CDR3 has 12 residues. Germline V gene data show CDR1 as SGHRS and CDR2 as YFSETQ. V lost 0 bases and J 6 bases, leaving 7 bases between the germline ends. The CDR3 sequence: CASSLVEGEQYF. In DNA form, the CDR3 reads TGCGCCAGCAGCTTGGTTGAGGGCGAGCAGTACTTC. The full variable domain, rest sourced from reference TRBV5-1 and TRBJ2-7, is KAGVTQTPRYLIKTRGQQVTLSCSPISGHRSVSWYQQTPGQGLQFLFEYFSETQRNKGNFPGRFSGRQFSNSRSEMNVSTLELGDSALYLCASSLVEGEQYFGPGTRLTVT.

This clone was observed a handful of times. The chain carries TRBV2 and TRBJ1-2, with 9 positions matching TRBD1. V lost 1 base, J lost 6 bases, and 0 bases stayed unmatched. The CDR3 has 13 amino acids. Germline-derived CDR1 and CDR2 are SNHLY and FYNNEI. The CDR3: CASSEGTGDGYTF. Written as DNA, the CDR3 is TGTGCCAGCAGTGAAGGGACAGGGGATGGCTACACCTTC. Full variable domain (outside the CDR3, taken from reference TRBV2 and TRBJ1-2): EPEVTQTPSHQVTQMGQEVILRCVPISNHLYFYWYRQILGQKVEFLVSFYNNEISEKSEIFDDQFSVERPDGSNFTLKIRSTKLEDSAMYFCASSEGTGDGYTFGSGTRLTVV.

The V gene is TRBV19, the J gene TRBJ2-1; 11 bases fit TRBD2. The CDR3 runs 14 residues. The germline V gene encodes CDR1 LNHDA and CDR2 SQIVND (reference sequence). The trim removed 5 bases at V and 10 bases at J, leaving 7 bases unmatched. The CDR3 region has the DNA TGTGCCAGTAGTTGGACTAGCGGGCAGCGCGAGCAGTTCTTC. It specifies CASSWTSGQREQFF.

The rearrangement links TRBV27 to TRBJ2-1; D is undetermined. The V end was cut by 5 bases, the J end by 3 bases, with 14 bases between. The CDR3 runs 15 residues. Germline loops: CDR1 MNHEY, CDR2 SMNVEV (reference sequence). CDR3 sequence (DNA): TGTGCCAGCAGTCCCCGCGAGCTATACTACAATGAGCAGTTCTTC. It codes for CASSPRELYYNEQFF.

This chain uses TRBV6-5 with TRBJ2-7, with TRBD2 matching over 10 bases. The CDR3 is made up of 14 amino acids. The germline gives CDR1 MNHEY, CDR2 SVGAGI. Trimming at V came to 5 bases and at J to 6 bases, leaving 7 bases not matched to a gene. The CDR3 here is CASSPTSGRPEQYV. The CDR3 DNA follows: TGTGCCAGCAGTCCGACTAGCGGGCGGCCCGAGCAGTACGTC.

This chain uses TRBV12-3 or TRBV12-4 with TRBJ2-7; no clear D. This CDR3 region has 12 residues. V was pared by 3 bases and J by 5 bases, with 8 bases between. For the CDR3, the DNA is TGTGCCAGCAGTTTTGGCGGCCACGAGCAGTACGTC. This encodes CASSFGGHEQYV.

The chain recombines TRBV3-1 (or the pseudogene TRBV3-2) with TRBJ2-5; D might be TRBD2 (6 bases). The CDR3 spans 14 residues. The germline CDR1 and CDR2 sequences are LGHDT and YNNKEL (reference sequence). Trimming left V 4 bases short and J 3 bases short, with 12 bases between. The CDR3 loop is CASSPDYQEETQYF. DNA for the CDR3: TGTGCCAGCAGCCCGGACTACCAGGAAGAGACCCAGTACTTC.

This chain joins TRBV27 and TRBJ1-1; maybe TRBD1 (5 bases). Trimming stripped 5 bases from V and 5 bases from J, with 18 bases between. The length of the CDR3 is 15 residues. Germline V gene lookup returns CDR1 MNHEY and CDR2 SMNVEV (reference sequence). Here the CDR3 reads CASSRQGWVGTEAFF. The CDR3 DNA is TGTGCCAGCAGTAGGCAGGGATGGGTAGGGACTGAAGCTTTCTTT.